Here is one TCR beta chain with its context. Its antigen is not known. Trimming cost V 3 bases and J 6 bases; bases outside gene matches: 8. Germline CDR1 SGDLS, CDR2 YYNGEE. The CDR3 sequence is 16 residues long. This sample is part of a study of cytomegalovirus exposure and HLA in healthy donors. Across the study: T cells numbering some 170 million yielded fewer than 140 million unique TCR beta sequences in an earlier analysis. Counted in an early data release were 75 million to 85 million unique TCRs from HLA-typed donors.

The primer mix had 60 Vbeta and 13 Jbeta primers. The table came from immunoSEQ multiplex PCR; TCRdb's copy has only in-frame clones and leaves some out. The sample shows some 110,000 clones, just under 80% of them seen only once. Findings and caveats of the study: The study labeled approximately 150 TCR beta chains cytomegalovirus-associated.

The chain is built from TRBV9 and TRBJ2-3; 12 bases line up with TRBD2. This TCR was sampled from a man younger than 40 in good health and CMV-seronegative. The sample was PBMCs. CDR3 residues: CASSALRTSGADTQYF. The CDR3 DNA is TGTGCCAGCAGCGCTCTCAGGACTAGCGGGGCGGATACGCAGTATTTT.